Included here is one T cell receptor (beta chain) sequence, with context. This specimen belongs to a study of blood T cell repertoires in COVID-19. CDR3 length: 14 amino acids. Between the trimmed V and J ends, which lost 5 bases and 2 bases, there was a span of 8 bases. Germline CDR1 and CDR2: KGHDR and SFDVKD. Clones were read by immunoSEQ multiplex PCR, and TCRdb kept only the in-frame ones, dropping some. The sample shows fewer than 350,000 clones, roughly nine tenths of them seen only once. Material for sequencing was peripheral blood. The J gene is TRBJ2-2, the V gene TRBV24-1; D not certain. The receptor's source is a man in his forties with active or convalescent COVID-19. CDR3 loop: CATSGLSNTGELFF. Written as DNA, the CDR3 is TGTGCCACCAGTGGTCTGTCCAACACCGGGGAGCTGTTTTTT.